A single sample gave rise to the 17 T cell receptor beta chains below, sequenced in a study of blood T cell repertoires in COVID-19. Generated by immunoSEQ multiplex PCR, the TCRdb table keeps only in-frame clones and is missing some. The sample holds tens of thousands of clones, around 86% seen once. Sequencing was carried out using peripheral blood. These receptor sequences come from a man older than 75 with acute or convalescent COVID-19.

CDR3 nucleotide sequence: TGTGCCAGCAGCCACAGGACCGGGGAGCTGTTTTTT. Protein product: CASSHRTGELFF. The gene calls are TRBV11-2 and TRBJ2-2; D is possibly TRBD1 (5 bases). Trimming left V 5 bases short and J 5 bases short, with 6 bases between. The CDR3 is 12 amino acids. Germline V lookup: CDR1 SGHAT, CDR2 FQNNGV. The complete variable domain, with remaining parts taken from reference TRBV11-2 and TRBJ2-2, reads EAGVAQSPRYKIIEKRQSVAFWCNPISGHATLYWYQQILGQGPKLLIQFQNNGVVDDSQLPKDRFSAERLKGVDSTLKIQPAKLEDSAVYLCASSHRTGELFFGEGSRLTVL.

V and J are TRBV7-8 and TRBJ2-2, with 8 bases matching TRBD2. Trimming took 5 bases from V and 4 from J; bases not matched to a gene: 9. The CDR3 contains 16 residues. CDR1 and CDR2 from the germline V gene are SGHVS and FQNEAQ. CDR3 sequence reads: CASSPGLASGTGELFF. DNA of the CDR3: TGTGCCAGCAGCCCTGGACTAGCCTCGGGCACCGGGGAGCTGTTTTTT.

The V call is TRBV7-8, the J call TRBJ2-1; 11 nucleotides agree with TRBD2. J was trimmed by 4 bases and V by 5 bases; bases with no gene match: 4. This CDR3 has 15 amino acids. Germline values: CDR1 SGHVS, CDR2 FQNEAQ. The CDR3 spells CASSVLAGAYNEQFF. CDR3 DNA: TGTGCCAGCAGCGTACTAGCGGGAGCGTACAATGAGCAGTTCTTC.

This clone was counted a single time. The V and J genes are TRBV7-9 and TRBJ1-2; D remains unclear. Germline assignment: CDR1 SEHNR and CDR2 FQNEAQ (reference sequence). CDR3 size: 15 residues. Trimming stripped 1 base from V and 4 bases from J, with 13 bases between. CDR3 sequence (DNA): TGTGCCAGCAGCTTAGGGTCAGTGCTGTCCTATGGCTACACCTTC. It codes for CASSLGSVLSYGYTF.

This chain joins TRBV5-1 and TRBJ2-3; D remains ambiguous. The CDR3 length is 15 residues. CDR1 and CDR2 (germline): SGHRS, YFSETQ. The V gene lost 2 bases and the J gene lost 4 bases, with 14 bases spanning the gap. CDR3 amino acids: CASSFPNGRSDTQYF. The CDR3 DNA follows: TGCGCCAGCAGCTTCCCAAATGGGCGCTCAGATACGCAGTATTTT.

In this sample, this clone turned up a few times. The V gene is TRBV9, the J gene TRBJ1-2, with TRBD1 matching 7 bases. The CDR3 totals 14 residues. CDR1 is SGDLS and CDR2 is YYNGEE in the germline V gene. J was trimmed by 6 bases and V by 0 bases; bases with no gene match: 5. The CDR3 loop is CASSVVPTGNGYTF. DNA of the CDR3: TGTGCCAGCAGCGTAGTCCCGACAGGGAATGGCTACACCTTC.

This sequence joins TRBV6-5 and TRBJ2-7; the D is unclear. V lost 2 bases and J lost 1, with 12 bases in between. The germline CDR1 and CDR2 sequences are MNHEY and SVGAGI. This CDR3 has 15 amino acids. CDR3 amino acids: CASSYNSGPSYEQYF. CDR3 in DNA: TGTGCCAGCAGTTACAATTCAGGCCCTTCCTACGAGCAGTACTTC.

The chain combines TRBV11-2 with TRBJ1-3; 10 bases are shared with TRBD1. With V trimmed by 3 bases and J by 8 bases, 7 bases remained unmatched. CDR1 and CDR2 (germline): SGHAT, FQNNGV. The CDR3 totals 15 residues. CDR3 protein: CASSFPGQGTDTIYF. The CDR3 DNA reads as TGTGCCAGCAGCTTCCCGGGACAGGGGACGGACACCATATATTTT. The whole variable domain, remainder taken from reference TRBV11-2 and TRBJ1-3, is EAGVAQSPRYKIIEKRQSVAFWCNPISGHATLYWYQQILGQGPKLLIQFQNNGVVDDSQLPKDRFSAERLKGVDSTLKIQPAKLEDSAVYLCASSFPGQGTDTIYFGEGSWLTVV.

V gene TRBV20-1 combines with J gene TRBJ2-3; TRBD1 matches 7 bases. J gave up 6 bases and V 5 bases, and 2 bases lay outside the gene matches. The CDR3 is made up of 11 amino acids. CDR1 is DFQATT, CDR2 SNEGSKA, per germline (reference sequence). The CDR3 nucleotides are TGCAGTGCTCCAGGGGGTGATACGCAGTATTTT. It specifies CSAPGGDTQYF.

The chain links TRBV28 to TRBJ1-4; D not certain. Germline CDR1 MDHEN, CDR2 SYDVKM. Trimming shortened V by 6 bases and J by 7 bases, and 15 bases separated the two germline ends. The CDR3 length is 14 residues. The CDR3 DNA reads as TGTGCCAGCAGGGAAGACCAGGCGAGTGAAAAACTGTTTTTT. Translated, it gives CASREDQASEKLFF.

This clone was counted ten times or more. The chain recombines TRBV7-8 with TRBJ1-3; no definite D call. Germline values: CDR1 SGHVS, CDR2 FQNEAQ. Trimming left V 4 bases short and J 3 bases short, with 13 bases between. The CDR3 spans 15 residues. The chain's CDR3 is CASSSLGQRGNTIYF. The DNA for the CDR3 is TGTGCCAGCAGCTCCCTAGGCCAGCGTGGAAACACCATATATTTT.

The V gene is TRBV10-3, the J gene TRBJ2-1; TRBD1 agrees at 7 bases. Germline V gene lookup returns CDR1 ENHRY and CDR2 SYGVKD. V shed 4 bases and J 4 bases; nucleotides not matched to a gene: 4. This CDR3 contains 14 residues. The CDR3 is CAISGDREYNEQFF. In DNA, the CDR3 is TGTGCCATCAGTGGGGACAGAGAATACAATGAGCAGTTCTTC.

The rearrangement links TRBV7-2 to TRBJ2-5; 10 nucleotides align to TRBD1. V shed 1 base, J shed 4 bases, and the junction held 3 bases outside the gene matches. Germline V gene data show CDR1 as SGHTA and CDR2 as FQGNSA. The CDR3 is made up of 15 amino acids. The CDR3 region has the DNA TGTGCCAGCAGCTTAGGACAGGGGGCGCGAGAGACCCAGTACTTC. Translation gives CASSLGQGARETQYF.

This clone was observed once. This chain connects TRBV5-6 to TRBJ2-1, with D tentatively TRBD1 (8 bases). Germline lookup yields CDR1 SGHDT and CDR2 YYEEEE. The CDR3 extends over 14 amino acids. Between the trimmed V and J ends, which lost 3 bases and 10 bases, there was a span of 17 bases. CDR3 residues: CASSSWDRREEQFF. CDR3 bases: TGTGCCAGCAGCTCCTGGGACAGGCGGGAGGAGCAGTTCTTC.

The V gene is TRBV6-5, the J gene TRBJ1-1; D possibly corresponds to TRBD1 (6 bases). With 5 bases removed from V and 3 bases from J, the gap between germline ends came to 10 bases. Germline CDR1 and CDR2: MNHEY and SVGAGI. The CDR3 sequence is 13 residues long. The CDR3: CASSPGTYTEAFF. The CDR3 coding sequence is TGTGCCAGCAGTCCCGGGACATACACTGAAGCTTTCTTT.

The chain has TRBV28 and TRBJ2-7; 7 bases agree with TRBD2. The CDR3 has 15 residues. Germline CDR1 and CDR2: MDHEN and SYDVKM. V shed 6 bases, J shed 3 bases, and the junction held 11 bases outside the gene matches. The CDR3 DNA sequence: TGTGCCAGCAGCTTAGTCGGAGCGGGGAACTACGAGCAGTACTTC. As protein: CASSLVGAGNYEQYF.

This clone was seen a single time. The chain employs TRBV5-1 and TRBJ2-7, with TRBD2 matching over 14 bases. Germline V gene sequence: CDR1 SGHRS, CDR2 YFSETQ. The CDR3 length is 16 residues. V gave up 2 bases and J gave up 0 bases; unmatched junction bases: 1. CDR3 region: CASSLGTSGGSYEQYF. CDR3 DNA: TGCGCCAGCAGCTTAGGGACTAGCGGGGGCTCCTACGAGCAGTACTTC.